The TCR beta chain described here comes from a study of cytomegalovirus exposure and HLA in healthy donors. Turning to this clone: What it binds is unknown.

Study-wide points: CMV antigen specificity of three CMV-associated chains was confirmed in vitro. Researchers catalogued about 150 TCR beta chains as cytomegalovirus-associated. Follow-up analysis later connected one missense variant in DCLRE1C with trimming of TCR beta V- and J-genes. Later analysis showed most CMV-associated TCR beta chains appearing HLA-restricted.

The CDR3 totals 17 residues. Germline V gene data show CDR1 as MGHRA and CDR2 as YSYEKL. Trimming shortened V by 4 bases and J by 0 bases, and 15 bases separated the two germline ends. Primers for the PCR totalled 60 Vbeta and 13 Jbeta. Generated by immunoSEQ multiplex PCR, the TCRdb table keeps only in-frame clones and is missing some. The sample yields under 200,000 clones, 70% to 80% seen once. The chain carries TRBV4-1 and TRBJ1-4; D not resolved. The sequencing input was PBMCs. This TCR came from a man aged 30 to 45 in good health and CMV-seronegative. CDR3 bases: TGCGCCAGCAGCCCACCCCTGGGCAGCTCAACTAATGAAAAACTGTTTTTT. This translates into CASSPPLGSSTNEKLFF.